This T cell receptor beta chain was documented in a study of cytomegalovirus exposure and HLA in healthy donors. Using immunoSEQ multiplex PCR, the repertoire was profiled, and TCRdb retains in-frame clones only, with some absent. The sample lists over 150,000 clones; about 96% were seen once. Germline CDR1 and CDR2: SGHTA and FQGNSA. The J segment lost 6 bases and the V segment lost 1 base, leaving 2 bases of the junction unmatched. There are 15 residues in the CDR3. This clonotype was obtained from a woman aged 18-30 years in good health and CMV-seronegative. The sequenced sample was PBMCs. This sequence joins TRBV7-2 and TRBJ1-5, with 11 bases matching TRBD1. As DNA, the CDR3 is TGTGCCAGCAGCTTAGGCGGGACAGGGGGTCAGCCCCAGCATTTT. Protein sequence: CASSLGGTGGQPQHF.